The 10 T cell receptor beta chains below all came from one sample that was sequenced in a study of blood T cell repertoires in COVID-19. Profiling relied on immunoSEQ multiplex PCR, and the TCRdb table lists in-frame clones only, not all of them. The sample shows about 280,000 clones, 70% to 90% of them seen only once. The sequenced material came from peripheral blood. These receptors were collected from a woman aged 25 to 39 who had recovered from COVID-19.

The chain joins TRBV27 to TRBJ2-1, with 8 bases that match TRBD2. CDR1 MNHEY and CDR2 SMNVEV come from the germline V gene (reference sequence). The CDR3 spans 17 residues. V was clipped by 5 bases and J by 4 bases; unmatched bases: 13. The CDR3 is CASSLRGAGDSYNEQFF. Written as DNA, the CDR3 is TGTGCCAGCAGTCTGCGTGGAGCGGGAGACTCTTACAATGAGCAGTTCTTC.

This chain links TRBV19 with TRBJ2-3, with a tentative D call TRBD1 (5 bases). V was shortened by 2 bases and J by 7 bases, with 13 bases between the two germline ends. CDR1 LNHDA and CDR2 SQIVND come from the germline V gene (reference sequence). The CDR3 is 14 residues long. This CDR3 is CASSILPGSYTQYF. The CDR3 region has the DNA TGTGCCAGTAGTATACTACCAGGGTCCTATACGCAGTATTTT.

The gene calls are TRBV25-1 and TRBJ2-2, with 12 bases identical to TRBD2. Looked up from germline, CDR1 is MGHDK and CDR2 is SYGVNS. This CDR3 is 15 amino acids long. V dropped 6 bases and J dropped 1; count of bases not matched to a gene: 0. CDR3 nucleotide sequence: TGTGCCAGCAGGACTAGCGGGGGGAACACCGGGGAGCTGTTTTTT. It specifies CASRTSGGNTGELFF.

CDR3 loop: CASSLSGGWAEAFF. CDR3 in DNA: TGTGCCAGCAGCTTATCGGGGGGCTGGGCTGAAGCTTTCTTT. The genes are TRBV7-9 and TRBJ1-1; the D gene is possibly TRBD1 (6 bases). The CDR3 totals 14 residues. Germline CDR1 is SEHNR and CDR2 is FQNEAQ (reference sequence). Trimming left V 2 bases short and J 6 bases short, with 13 bases between.

The genes are TRBV27 and TRBJ2-1; unclear D gene. Germline lookup yields CDR1 MNHEY and CDR2 SMNVEV (reference sequence). The CDR3 spans 14 residues. The V end lost 3 bases, the J end lost 4 bases, and 10 bases lay between the germline ends. CDR3 region: CASSFLLTYNEQFF. DNA of the CDR3: TGTGCCAGCAGTTTTTTGCTGACTTACAATGAGCAGTTCTTC.

The rearrangement joins TRBV4-3 to TRBJ2-1; 13 bases fit TRBD2. V lost 2 bases to trimming and J lost 9 bases; unmatched junction nucleotides: 1. The CDR3 has 14 amino acids. Looked up from germline, CDR1 is LGHNA and CDR2 is YSLEER. The CDR3 sequence is CASSQRLAGGEQFF. The CDR3 nucleotides are TGCGCCAGCAGCCAAAGACTAGCGGGAGGTGAGCAGTTCTTC.

The chain combines TRBV6-1 with TRBJ1-2; D remains unclear. V gave up 1 base and J gave up 8 bases, with 23 bases separating them. From germline, CDR1 is MNHNS and CDR2 SASEGT. The CDR3 runs 17 residues. CDR3 sequence reads: CASSEVYGQASVRGYTF. CDR3 bases: TGTGCCAGCAGTGAAGTTTATGGCCAGGCCTCCGTTCGAGGCTACACCTTC.

A word on this clone: The junction shows a germline mismatch at one end, possibly a read error. The genes are TRBV7-7 and TRBJ2-5; no firm D call. Per the germline V gene, CDR1 is SSHAT and CDR2 is FNYEAQ (reference sequence). The CDR3 is made up of 14 amino acids. CDR3 residues: CASSLGAGKETQYF. The CDR3 DNA reads as TGTGCTAGCAGCTTAGGTGCAGGAAAAGAGACCCAGTACTTC.

This chain joins TRBV25-1 and TRBJ2-1; D is unresolved. Trimming took 7 bases from V and 2 from J, leaving 15 bases between them. This CDR3 has 15 residues. CDR1 and CDR2 (germline): MGHDK, SYGVNS. CDR3 sequence (DNA): TGTGCCAGCACCTCGGCAGCGAAAGCCTACAATGAGCAGTTCTTC. Encoded protein: CASTSAAKAYNEQFF.

This rearrangement joins TRBV5-1 to TRBJ1-1; the D gene is possibly TRBD1 (6 bases). The ends were cut back, 3 bases at V and 6 bases at J, with 18 bases in the middle. Germline V CDR1 and CDR2: SGHRS, YFSETQ. The length of the CDR3 is 15 residues. The CDR3 loop is CASSSAGVTVAEAFF. DNA of the CDR3: TGCGCCAGCAGCTCGGCAGGGGTTACGGTTGCTGAAGCTTTCTTT.